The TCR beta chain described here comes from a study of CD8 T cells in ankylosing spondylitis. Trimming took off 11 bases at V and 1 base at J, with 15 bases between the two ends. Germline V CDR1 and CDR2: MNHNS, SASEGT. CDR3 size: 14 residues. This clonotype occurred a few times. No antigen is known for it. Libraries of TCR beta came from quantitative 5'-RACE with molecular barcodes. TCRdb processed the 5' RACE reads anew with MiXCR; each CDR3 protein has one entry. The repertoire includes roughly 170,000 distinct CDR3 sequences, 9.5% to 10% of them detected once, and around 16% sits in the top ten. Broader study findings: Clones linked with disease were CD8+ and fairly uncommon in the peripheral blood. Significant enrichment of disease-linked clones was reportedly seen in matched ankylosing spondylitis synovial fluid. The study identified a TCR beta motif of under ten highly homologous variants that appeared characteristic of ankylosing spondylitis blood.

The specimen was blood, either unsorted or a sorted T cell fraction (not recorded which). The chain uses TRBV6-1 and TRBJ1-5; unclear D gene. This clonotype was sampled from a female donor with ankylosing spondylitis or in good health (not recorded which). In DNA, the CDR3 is TGTGCCCCCCTCTTCATCGGGAGCAATCAGCCCCAGCATTTT. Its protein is CAPLFIGSNQPQHF.